This TCR beta chain stems from a study of blood T cell repertoires in COVID-19. Whole-study context: COVID-19 samples, acute and convalescent, were from the United States, Italy and Spain. PBMCs, B-cell-depleted T cells, or T cells were the source of the cDNA or gDNA that made up the material.

V lost 4 bases and J lost 3; bases outside the gene matches: 2. This CDR3 region has 14 residues. Germline V lookup: CDR1 LNHDA, CDR2 SQIVND (reference sequence). Per the original methods: Reference gene primer amplification yielded estimated nucleated cell counts. Sequencing was performed with immunoSEQ multiplex PCR; in TCRdb, only in-frame clones are kept and a portion is missing. V, J and clone size derive from that table, while D and trimming were established from the DNA sequence. The table has about 280,000 clones, roughly 89% seen once; the top ten hold around 2.9%. This receptor was identified in a woman younger than 45 with active or convalescent COVID-19. The chain has TRBV19 and TRBJ2-1; 8 nucleotides agree with TRBD2. The material sequenced was peripheral blood. The CDR3 coding sequence is TGTGCCAGTAGTAAGGCGGGGGGCTACAATGAGCAGTTCTTC. Residues: CASSKAGGYNEQFF.